Below are 29 T cell receptor beta chains sequenced from a single sample in a study of T cell responses to AZD1222 COVID-19 vaccine. Measured with immunoSEQ multiplex PCR; TCRdb has only the in-frame clones, and not every one. This repertoire shows under 200,000 clones, around 87% found once; its top ten account for approximately 4.5%. The input for sequencing was peripheral blood, taken 28 days after the second AZD1222 dose. These receptors all stem from an adult who received the AZD1222 COVID-19 vaccine.

The gene calls are TRBV5-1 and TRBJ1-1; D remains unclear. Trimming cost V 4 bases and J 6 bases, with 16 bases left between them. This CDR3 contains 14 residues. Germline loops: CDR1 SGHRS, CDR2 YFSETQ. As DNA, the CDR3 is TGCGCCAGCAGCCTACTGACGGGCCCCCCTGAAGCTTTCTTT. This gives the protein CASSLLTGPPEAFF.

This chain links TRBV10-3 with TRBJ2-2; D possibly matches TRBD1 or TRBD2 (5 bases each). The CDR3 has 16 residues. The V gene's germline CDR1 is ENHRY and CDR2 SYGVKD. V lost 4 bases to trimming and J lost 0 bases, with 12 bases between them. In DNA form, the CDR3 reads TGTGCCATCAGTGTCGAGGGGTTTACGAACACCGGGGAGCTGTTTTTT. Translation gives CAISVEGFTNTGELFF.

This chain joins TRBV19 and TRBJ1-5, with D maybe TRBD1 (6 bases). The CDR3 loop spans 18 amino acids. Trimming took off 8 bases at V and 0 bases at J, with 23 bases between the two ends. The V gene's germline CDR1 is LNHDA and CDR2 SQIVND (reference sequence). CDR3 residues: CASVEGGVASFSNQPQHF. CDR3 nucleotides: TGTGCCAGTGTGGAGGGGGGGGTGGCCAGCTTTAGCAATCAGCCCCAGCATTTT.

This chain joins TRBV5-8 and TRBJ2-2; the D is unclear. Germline V gives CDR1 SGHTS, CDR2 YDEGEE. This CDR3 comprises 11 residues. Deletions cut 2 bases from V and 13 bases from J, with 9 bases between. CDR3 coding DNA: TGTGCCAGCAGCTTCGATCTGGTGCTGTTTTTT. Translation gives CASSFDLVLFF.

The genes are TRBV6-1 and TRBJ1-2; 8 bases align to TRBD1. The CDR3 length is 13 residues. J was trimmed by 8 bases and V by 2 bases; bases with no gene match: 4. Germline-derived CDR1 and CDR2 are MNHNS and SASEGT. This chain's CDR3 is CASSELDRVGYTF. The CDR3, as DNA: TGTGCCAGCAGTGAACTGGACAGGGTCGGCTACACCTTC.

The gene calls are TRBV10-3 and TRBJ2-7; D perhaps matches TRBD2 (7 bases). The germline CDR1 and CDR2 sequences are ENHRY and SYGVKD. The CDR3 is made up of 15 amino acids. The germline V and J ends were trimmed by 8 bases and 2 bases, with 19 bases remaining between them. The CDR3 is CAIWGGQGPPYEQYF. The DNA of the CDR3 is TGTGCCATCTGGGGGGGGCAGGGGCCCCCCTACGAGCAGTACTTC.

The CDR3 DNA reads TGTGCCAGCAGGGGGACAGGGTTGAACACCGGGGAGCTGTTTTTT. Its translation: CASRGTGLNTGELFF. The rearrangement links TRBV7-9 to TRBJ2-2, with 9 bases aligning to TRBD1. The CDR3 totals 15 residues. After removal of 6 bases from V and 1 base from J, the junction contained 3 bases not matched to a gene. Germline loops: CDR1 SEHNR, CDR2 FQNEAQ (reference sequence). Together with reference TRBV7-9 and TRBJ2-2, the CDR3 gives the full variable domain: DTGVSQNPRHKITKRGQNVTFRCDPISEHNRLYWYRQTLGQGPEFLTYFQNEAQLEKSRLLSDRFSAERPKGSFSTLEIQRTEQGDSAMYLCASRGTGLNTGELFFGEGSRLTVL.

This clone appeared once. V and J are TRBV29-1 and TRBJ1-1, with D possibly matching TRBD1 (5 bases). Germline-derived CDR1 and CDR2 are SQVTM and ANQGSEA. The CDR3 contains 13 residues. Trimming took off 4 bases at V and 1 base at J, with 10 bases between the two ends. In nucleotides, the CDR3 is TGCAGCGTTGCGCGTCAGGGGAACACTGAAGCTTTCTTT. Its translation: CSVARQGNTEAFF.

This sequence joins TRBV10-3 and TRBJ1-2, with D hard to call. V shed 7 bases and J shed 3 bases, with 18 bases lying between them. Germline loops: CDR1 ENHRY, CDR2 SYGVKD. There are 15 residues in the CDR3. The chain's CDR3 is CAITDAQTEDYGYTF. The CDR3 coding sequence is TGTGCCATCACCGACGCACAGACGGAAGACTATGGCTACACCTTC.

This clone was seen a few times. The J gene is TRBJ1-5, the V gene TRBV9; no clear D. The germline V and J ends were trimmed by 0 bases and 7 bases, with 8 bases remaining between them. Germline lookup yields CDR1 SGDLS and CDR2 YYNGEE. This CDR3 is built from 13 residues. The CDR3 DNA reads TGTGCCAGCAGCGTAGGTCAAGAGCAGCCCCAGCATTTT. Translation gives CASSVGQEQPQHF. The full variable domain, completed using reference TRBV9 and TRBJ1-5, is DSGVTQTPKHLITATGQRVTLRCSPRSGDLSVYWYQQSLDQGLQFLIQYYNGEERAKGNILERFSAQQFPDLHSELNLSSLELGDSALYFCASSVGQEQPQHFGDGTRLSIL.

This clone was recorded once. This sequence joins TRBV30 and TRBJ1-1, with D uncertain. Trimming pared 3 bases from V and 2 bases from J, leaving 13 bases between. Germline CDR1 and CDR2: GTSNPN and SVGIG (reference sequence). The CDR3 contains 14 residues. CDR3 nucleotide sequence: TGTGCCTGGAGCCCCCCCGGGATTAACACTGAAGCTTTCTTT. Its protein product is CAWSPPGINTEAFF.

V and J are TRBV5-5 and TRBJ2-7; TRBD1 matches 8 bases. This CDR3 comprises 15 residues. In germline, CDR1 is SGHKS, CDR2 YYEKEE (reference sequence). Germline trimming cut 6 bases from V and 4 bases from J; bases unmatched to any gene: 12. The CDR3 reads CASIQGAGPIYEQYF. For the CDR3, the DNA is TGTGCCAGCATCCAGGGGGCCGGGCCGATTTACGAGCAGTACTTC.

V usage is TRBV13 and J usage is TRBJ1-5; D might be TRBD1 (5 bases). The germline V and J ends were trimmed by 0 bases and 4 bases, with 10 bases remaining between them. The CDR3 length is 15 residues. The germline V gene has CDR1 PRHDT and CDR2 FYEKMQ (reference sequence). The CDR3 region has the DNA TGTGCCAGCAGCTTAGGGAAGGGGATTAATCAGCCCCAGCATTTT. Protein: CASSLGKGINQPQHF.

J is TRBJ1-2 and V is TRBV25-1; tentative D call: TRBD1 (6 bases). This CDR3 is 17 amino acids long. Deletions cut 0 bases from V and 0 bases from J, with 14 bases between. CDR1 and CDR2 (germline): MGHDK, SYGVNS. CDR3 loop: CASSEYMGGNTNYGYTF. CDR3 DNA sequence: TGTGCCAGCAGTGAATATATGGGGGGCAACACTAACTATGGCTACACCTTC.

This chain joins TRBV18 and TRBJ2-5; D might be TRBD2 (7 bases). Trimming shortened V by 0 bases and J by 5 bases, and 13 bases separated the two germline ends. The CDR3 has 15 amino acids. Germline CDR1 is KGHSH and CDR2 is LQKENI. CDR3 nucleotides: TGTGCCAGCTCACCACCGGGGGGGCAGAAGGAGACCCAGTACTTC. Translation gives CASSPPGGQKETQYF.

The chain employs TRBV9 and TRBJ2-2; no definite D call. The CDR3 length is 17 residues. The V end was cut by 0 bases, the J end by 2 bases, with 14 bases between. Per germline, CDR1 SGDLS and CDR2 YYNGEE. The CDR3 sequence: CASSVGSHLSNTGELFF. Here the CDR3 DNA reads TGTGCCAGCAGCGTAGGATCCCACCTCTCAAACACCGGGGAGCTGTTTTTT.

The rearrangement links TRBV7-2 to TRBJ2-3, with D possibly TRBD1 on 5 matching bases. Germline V gene data show CDR1 as SGHTA and CDR2 as FQGNSA. The germline V and J ends were trimmed by 5 bases and 2 bases, with 17 bases remaining between them. The CDR3 consists of 16 residues. The DNA for the CDR3 is TGTGCCAGCAGCCCGACAGACGTTTTTTCCACAGATACGCAGTATTTT. Protein sequence: CASSPTDVFSTDTQYF. The entire variable domain, with the rest obtained from reference TRBV7-2 and TRBJ2-3, is as follows: GAGVSQSPSNKVTEKGKDVELRCDPISGHTALYWYRQSLGQGLEFLIYFQGNSAPDKSGLPSDRFSAERTGGSVSTLTIQRTQQEDSAVYLCASSPTDVFSTDTQYFGPGTRLTVL.

The chain links TRBV2 to TRBJ1-5; D is uncertain. CDR3 length: 14 residues. V was trimmed by 0 bases and J by 2 bases, leaving 5 bases between them. Germline V gene data show CDR1 as SNHLY and CDR2 as FYNNEI. CDR3 in DNA: TGTGCCAGCAGTGAAGCGATAGGCAATCAGCCCCAGCATTTT. It is translated as CASSEAIGNQPQHF. Looking up the rest from reference TRBV2 and TRBJ1-5 gives the full variable domain: EPEVTQTPSHQVTQMGQEVILRCVPISNHLYFYWYRQILGQKVEFLVSFYNNEISEKSEIFDDQFSVERPDGSNFTLKIRSTKLEDSAMYFCASSEAIGNQPQHFGDGTRLSIL.

This sequence joins TRBV7-9 and TRBJ2-7, with TRBD1 as a possible D gene (5 bases). Trimming took 0 bases from V and 7 from J, leaving 13 bases between them. Germline CDR1 reads SEHNR; CDR2 reads FQNEAQ (reference sequence). The CDR3 covers 14 residues. DNA for the CDR3: TGTGCCAGCAGCTTAGCGCTCAGGGCAAAGGAGCAGTACTTC. It encodes CASSLALRAKEQYF.

The gene calls are TRBV6-6 and TRBJ2-7, with 7 bases fitting TRBD1. This CDR3 is 12 amino acids long. The J segment lost 6 bases and the V segment lost 7 bases, leaving 6 bases of the junction unmatched. Germline CDR1 and CDR2: MNHNY and SVGAGI (reference sequence). The CDR3 DNA reads as TGTGCCAGCACCCAAGCAGGGGGCGAGCAGTACTTC. Amino acids: CASTQAGGEQYF.

The J gene is TRBJ1-4, the V gene TRBV5-1; 8 bases fit TRBD1. Germline trimming cut 1 base from V and 1 base from J; bases unmatched to any gene: 9. Germline CDR1 SGHRS, CDR2 YFSETQ. The CDR3 sequence is 18 residues long. The CDR3 DNA is TGCGCCAGCAGCTTGTCTTCAGGGGGCGTCGGAACTAATGAAAAACTGTTTTTT. It codes for CASSLSSGGVGTNEKLFF.

The chain combines TRBV5-5 with TRBJ2-2; maybe TRBD1 (5 bases). Trimming took 4 bases from V and 3 from J, leaving 10 bases between them. This CDR3 is 14 amino acids long. CDR1 is SGHKS and CDR2 is YYEKEE in the germline V gene (reference sequence). The CDR3 DNA follows: TGTGCCAGCAGCCCACAAGGGGACACCGGGGAGCTGTTTTTT. Protein product: CASSPQGDTGELFF. Based on the CDR3 plus reference TRBV5-5 and TRBJ2-2, the full variable domain is DAGVTQSPTHLIKTRGQQVTLRCSPISGHKSVSWYQQVLGQGPQFIFQYYEKEERGRGNFPDRFSARQFPNYSSELNVNALLLGDSALYLCASSPQGDTGELFFGEGSRLTVL.

This chain links TRBV30 with TRBJ1-2; D ambiguous. CDR1 and CDR2 from the germline V gene are GTSNPN and SVGIG (reference sequence). V lost 2 bases and J lost 7, with 8 bases in between. This CDR3 has 11 residues. DNA of the CDR3: TGTGCCTGGAGTCAAAGCTCTGGCTACACCTTC. Its translation is CAWSQSSGYTF. Full variable domain (missing parts from reference TRBV30 and TRBJ1-2): SQTIHQWPATLVQPVGSPLSLECTVEGTSNPNLYWYRQAAGRGLQLLFYSVGIGQISSEVPQNLSASRPQDRQFILSSKKLLLSDSGFYLCAWSQSSGYTFGSGTRLTVV.

The chain is built from TRBV5-5 and TRBJ1-5; no firm D call. The CDR3 covers 15 residues. Trimming shortened V by 0 bases and J by 3 bases, and 10 bases separated the two germline ends. Germline loops: CDR1 SGHKS, CDR2 YYEKEE (reference sequence). The CDR3 protein is CASSLGTRYNQPQHF. DNA for the CDR3: TGTGCCAGCAGCTTGGGGACCCGGTACAATCAGCCCCAGCATTTT.

This chain uses TRBV5-1 with TRBJ1-6; 8 bases agree with TRBD1. J was trimmed by 3 bases and V by 4 bases; bases with no gene match: 3. The CDR3 has 15 residues. Germline lookup yields CDR1 SGHRS and CDR2 YFSETQ. The CDR3 coding sequence is TGCGCCAGCAGCGCTGGACAGGGCTATAATTCACCCCTCCACTTT. This translates into CASSAGQGYNSPLHF.

The chain links TRBV9 to TRBJ2-1; D remains unclear. This CDR3 region has 15 residues. Germline V lookup: CDR1 SGDLS, CDR2 YYNGEE. With 3 bases removed from V and 2 bases from J, the gap between germline ends came to 12 bases. CDR3 nucleotide sequence: TGTGCCAGCAGCGACTCTCCCCTAGCCTACAATGAGCAGTTCTTC. Translated, it gives CASSDSPLAYNEQFF. Using reference TRBV9 and TRBJ2-1 for the parts outside the CDR3, the full variable domain is DSGVTQTPKHLITATGQRVTLRCSPRSGDLSVYWYQQSLDQGLQFLIQYYNGEERAKGNILERFSAQQFPDLHSELNLSSLELGDSALYFCASSDSPLAYNEQFFGPGTRLTVL.

The chain joins TRBV10-1 to TRBJ2-1; D may be TRBD1 (6 bases). V gave up 4 bases and J gave up 7 bases, with 11 bases separating them. CDR1 and CDR2 from the germline V gene are WNHNN and SYGVQD (reference sequence). The CDR3 runs to 13 residues. DNA of the CDR3: TGCGCCAGCAGTGTTGGGGGCAGAAATGAGCAGTTCTTC. It encodes CASSVGGRNEQFF.

The chain combines TRBV20-1 with TRBJ2-2, with 8 bases identical to TRBD1. Per the germline V gene, CDR1 is DFQATT and CDR2 is SNEGSKA (reference sequence). Trimming removed 3 bases from V and 5 bases from J; junction bases left unmatched: 11. CDR3 length: 16 amino acids. DNA of the CDR3: TGCAGTGCTAGTAAAGGGGGACAGGTCAATACCGGGGAGCTGTTTTTT. Amino acids: CSASKGGQVNTGELFF.

The chain carries TRBV2 and TRBJ1-1, with D perhaps TRBD1 (6 bases). The CDR3 extends over 13 amino acids. V gave up 9 bases and J gave up 2 bases, with 13 bases separating them. Germline V gene sequence: CDR1 SNHLY, CDR2 FYNNEI. CDR3 coding DNA: TGTGCCAGGAGGGGGGGCAGCAACACTGAAGCTTTCTTT. Translated, it gives CARRGGSNTEAFF.